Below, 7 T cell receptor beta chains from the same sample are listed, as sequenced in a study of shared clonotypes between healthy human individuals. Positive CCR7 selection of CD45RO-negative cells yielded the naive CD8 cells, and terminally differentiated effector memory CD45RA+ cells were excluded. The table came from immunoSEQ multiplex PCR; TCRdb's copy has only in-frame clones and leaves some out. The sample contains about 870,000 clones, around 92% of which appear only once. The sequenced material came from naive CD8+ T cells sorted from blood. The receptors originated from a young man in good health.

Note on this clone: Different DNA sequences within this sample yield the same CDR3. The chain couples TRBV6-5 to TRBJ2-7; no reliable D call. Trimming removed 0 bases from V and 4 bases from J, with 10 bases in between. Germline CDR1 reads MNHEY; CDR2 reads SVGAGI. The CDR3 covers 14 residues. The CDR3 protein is CASSYSSGSYEQYF. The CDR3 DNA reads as TGTGCCAGCAGTTACTCTTCAGGTAGTTACGAGCAGTACTTC.

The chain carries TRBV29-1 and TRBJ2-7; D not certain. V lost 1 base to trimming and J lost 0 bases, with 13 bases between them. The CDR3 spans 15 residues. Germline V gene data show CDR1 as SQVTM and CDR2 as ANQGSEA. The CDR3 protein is CSVEVLGRSSYEQYF. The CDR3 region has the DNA TGCAGCGTTGAAGTCCTTGGGCGAAGCTCCTACGAGCAGTACTTC.

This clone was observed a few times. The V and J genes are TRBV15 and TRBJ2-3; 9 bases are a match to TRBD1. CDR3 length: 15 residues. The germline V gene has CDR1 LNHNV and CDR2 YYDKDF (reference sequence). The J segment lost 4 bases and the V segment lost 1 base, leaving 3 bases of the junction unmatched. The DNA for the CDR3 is TGTGCCACCAGCAGAGGGGACAGGGTCCCAGATACGCAGTATTTT. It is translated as CATSRGDRVPDTQYF. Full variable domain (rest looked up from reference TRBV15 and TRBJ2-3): DAMVIQNPRYQVTQFGKPVTLSCSQTLNHNVMYWYQQKSSQAPKLLFHYYDKDFNNEADTPDNFQSRRPNTSFCFLDIRSPGLGDTAMYLCATSRGDRVPDTQYFGPGTRLTVL.

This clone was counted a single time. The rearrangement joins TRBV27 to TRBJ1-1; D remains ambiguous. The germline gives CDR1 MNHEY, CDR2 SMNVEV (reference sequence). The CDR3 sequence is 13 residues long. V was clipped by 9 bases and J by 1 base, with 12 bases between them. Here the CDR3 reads CASLGFGNTEAFF. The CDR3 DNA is TGTGCCAGTCTCGGGTTTGGGAACACTGAAGCTTTCTTT.

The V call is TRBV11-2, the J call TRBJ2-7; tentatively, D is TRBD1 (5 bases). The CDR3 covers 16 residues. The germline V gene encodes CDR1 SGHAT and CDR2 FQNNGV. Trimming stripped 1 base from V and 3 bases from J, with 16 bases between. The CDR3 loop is CASSLGASTVNYEQYF. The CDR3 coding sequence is TGTGCCAGCAGCTTAGGGGCGTCGACAGTCAACTACGAGCAGTACTTC.

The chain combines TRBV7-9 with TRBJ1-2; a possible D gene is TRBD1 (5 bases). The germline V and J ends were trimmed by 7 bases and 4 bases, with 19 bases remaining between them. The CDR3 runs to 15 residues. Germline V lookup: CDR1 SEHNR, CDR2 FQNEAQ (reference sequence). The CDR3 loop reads CASTPRSPGRYGYTF. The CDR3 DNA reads TGTGCCAGCACTCCGAGGAGTCCAGGGCGCTATGGCTACACCTTC.

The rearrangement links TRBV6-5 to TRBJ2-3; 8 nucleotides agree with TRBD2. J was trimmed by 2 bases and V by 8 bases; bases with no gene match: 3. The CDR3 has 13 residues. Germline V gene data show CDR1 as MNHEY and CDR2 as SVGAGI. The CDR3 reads CASREGLTDTQYF. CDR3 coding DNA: TGTGCCAGCCGGGAGGGACTCACAGATACGCAGTATTTT.